This TCR beta chain came from a study of shared clonotypes between healthy human individuals. Repertoires were generated with immunoSEQ multiplex PCR, while TCRdb's copy carries only in-frame clones and drops some. The data show approximately 2.3 million clones, with more than 80% seen just once and about 0.39% held by the top ten. Trimming removed 1 base at V and 1 base at J, with 10 bases between. CDR1 and CDR2 (germline): GTSNPN, SVGIG (reference sequence). The CDR3 sequence is 14 residues long. This receptor was taken from a young man in good health. Some clones in this sample may be carry-over from other donors' samples. J is TRBJ1-1 and V is TRBV30; D is unresolved. Sequencing input: naive CD4+ T cells from PBMCs. The subset here: CD45RA+ positively selected. In DNA form, the CDR3 reads TGTGCCTGGAGTGCCGGACGGAAGAACACTGAAGCTTTCTTT. Protein sequence: CAWSAGRKNTEAFF.